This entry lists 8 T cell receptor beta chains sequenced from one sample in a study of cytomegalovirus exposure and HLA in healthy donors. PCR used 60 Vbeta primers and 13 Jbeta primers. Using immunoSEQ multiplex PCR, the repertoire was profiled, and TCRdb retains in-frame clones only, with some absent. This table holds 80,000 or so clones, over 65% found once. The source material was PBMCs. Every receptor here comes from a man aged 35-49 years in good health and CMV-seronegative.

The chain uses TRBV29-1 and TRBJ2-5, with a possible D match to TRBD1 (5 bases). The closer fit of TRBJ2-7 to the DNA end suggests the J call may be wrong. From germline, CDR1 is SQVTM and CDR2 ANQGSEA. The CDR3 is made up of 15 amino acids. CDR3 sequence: CSVEDRLGPSYEQYF. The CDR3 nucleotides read TGCAGCGTTGAAGATCGATTGGGGCCGAGCTACGAGCAGTACTTC.

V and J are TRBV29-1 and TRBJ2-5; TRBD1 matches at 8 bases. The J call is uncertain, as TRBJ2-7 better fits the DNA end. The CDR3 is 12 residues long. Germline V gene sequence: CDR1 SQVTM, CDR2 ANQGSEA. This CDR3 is CSVGDRSYEQYF. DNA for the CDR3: TGCAGCGTGGGGGACAGGTCCTACGAGCAGTACTTC.

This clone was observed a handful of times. The CDR3 spells CASRRLAGGNEQFF. As DNA, the CDR3 is TGCGCCAGCAGACGACTAGCGGGAGGCAATGAGCAGTTCTTC. This chain joins TRBV4-1 and TRBJ2-1; 13 nucleotides match TRBD2. Germline lookup yields CDR1 MGHRA and CDR2 YSYEKL. The V segment lost 6 bases and the J segment 6 bases; nucleotides outside the gene matches: 2. The CDR3 is made up of 14 amino acids.

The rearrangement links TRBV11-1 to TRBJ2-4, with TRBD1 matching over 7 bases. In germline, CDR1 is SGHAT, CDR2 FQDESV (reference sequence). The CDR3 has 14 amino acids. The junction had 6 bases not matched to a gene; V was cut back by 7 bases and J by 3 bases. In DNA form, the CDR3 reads TGTGCCAGCACCTGGGACAGTGGCAAAAACATTCAGTACTTC. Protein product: CASTWDSGKNIQYF.

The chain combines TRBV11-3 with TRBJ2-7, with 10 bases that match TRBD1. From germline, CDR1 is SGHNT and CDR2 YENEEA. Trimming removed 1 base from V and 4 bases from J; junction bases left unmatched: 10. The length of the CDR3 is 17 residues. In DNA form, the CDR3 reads TGTGCCAGCAGCTTAGCATACCGGGACAGGGGTTCTTACGAGCAGTACTTC. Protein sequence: CASSLAYRDRGSYEQYF.

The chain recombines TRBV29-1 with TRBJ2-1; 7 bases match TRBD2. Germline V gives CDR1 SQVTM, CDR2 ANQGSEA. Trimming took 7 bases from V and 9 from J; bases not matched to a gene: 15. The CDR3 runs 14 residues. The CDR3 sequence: CSARGAGLEGEQFF. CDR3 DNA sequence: TGCAGCGCCCGGGGAGCGGGACTCGAGGGTGAGCAGTTCTTC.

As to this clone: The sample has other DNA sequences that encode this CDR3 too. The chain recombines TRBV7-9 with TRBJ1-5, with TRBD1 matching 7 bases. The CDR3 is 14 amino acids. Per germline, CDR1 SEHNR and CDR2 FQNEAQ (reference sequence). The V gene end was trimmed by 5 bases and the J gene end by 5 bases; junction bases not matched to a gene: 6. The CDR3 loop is CASSRGQFDQPQHF. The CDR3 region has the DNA TGTGCCAGCAGCCGGGGACAGTTCGATCAGCCCCAGCATTTT.

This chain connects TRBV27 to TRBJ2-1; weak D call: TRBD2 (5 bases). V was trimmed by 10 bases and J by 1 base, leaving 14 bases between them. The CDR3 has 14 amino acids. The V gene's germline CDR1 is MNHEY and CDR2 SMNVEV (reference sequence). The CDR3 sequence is CATFDGGSYNEQFF. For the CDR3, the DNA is TGTGCCACCTTCGACGGAGGTTCCTACAATGAGCAGTTCTTC.